This record looks at one T cell receptor beta chain sequence and its context. This may be a read error: a much more frequent sequence differs by one nucleotide. The data belong to a study of molecular identifiers for immune sequencing clone quantification. The overall study: Within a replicate experiment, RNA obtained from either approximately 20,000 or 100,000 naive CD8 cells was divided into five aliquots, and four of those aliquots were then sequenced.

Germline V CDR1 and CDR2: DFQATT, SNEGSKA (reference sequence). This CDR3 is 13 amino acids long. V was trimmed by 3 bases and J by 7 bases, leaving 12 bases between them. TCRdb re-called the PCR reads with MiXCR, one entry per CDR3 protein. The data contain 250,000 to 350,000 distinct CDR3 sequences, about a fifth of them singletons. Source material for naive CD8 libraries was about 17,000 to 1,100,000 sorted cells, with 10%, 30% or 50% RNA. When naive CD8 T cells were sorted, they were gated as CD8+CD4-CCR7+CD45RA+. The TCR comes from a human donor in good health. Some libraries in this study had Jurkat cell RNA spiked in. Sequences were obtained from naive CD8+ T cells from blood, with Jurkat cell RNA spiked in. The subset: FACS-sorted CD8+CD4-CCR7+CD45RA+ naive T cells. The chain joins TRBV20-1 to TRBJ1-4; D remains unclear. CDR3: CSASKGISEKLFF. Here the CDR3 DNA reads TGCAGTGCTAGTAAAGGAATTAGTGAAAAACTGTTTTTT.